Listed here are 6 T cell receptor beta chains from one sample, sequenced in a study of shared clonotypes between healthy human individuals. Libraries were prepared by immunoSEQ multiplex PCR; TCRdb keeps only in-frame clonotypes and omits some of them. The table has 1 million to 1.2 million clones, 60% to 85% seen once. Sequenced input: memory CD4+ T cells from PBMCs. The subset denotes: CD45RA-negative fraction. The receptors were gathered from a man aged 18-30 years in good health. Some clones in this sample may be carry-over from other donors' samples.

The V gene is TRBV29-1, the J gene TRBJ2-2; tentative D call: TRBD1 (5 bases). Germline V gives CDR1 SQVTM, CDR2 ANQGSEA. This CDR3 has 13 amino acids. V was pared by 5 bases and J by 1 base, with 8 bases between. The CDR3 is CSVRTLNTGELFF. The CDR3 region has the DNA TGCAGCGTTCGGACACTGAACACCGGGGAGCTGTTTTTT.

Here the CDR3 reads CASSLSSGRYYEQYF. CDR3 coding DNA: TGTGCCAGCAGCTTATCAAGCGGAAGGTACTACGAGCAGTACTTC. The chain has TRBV5-4 and TRBJ2-7; TRBD2 might be the D (5 bases). Trimming removed 2 bases from V and 3 bases from J, with 15 bases in between. Germline assignment: CDR1 SGHNT and CDR2 YYREEE (reference sequence). The CDR3 is 15 amino acids.

This rearrangement joins TRBV4-1 to TRBJ2-6, with no clear D. V was clipped by 1 base and J by 1 base, with 11 bases between them. The germline CDR1 and CDR2 sequences are MGHRA and YSYEKL. This CDR3 spans 17 amino acids. This chain's CDR3 is CASSQVGLGSGANVLTF. The CDR3 DNA sequence: TGCGCCAGCAGCCAAGTGGGGTTAGGGTCTGGGGCCAACGTCCTGACTTTC.

Regarding this clone: The identical CDR3 is also encoded by other nucleotide sequences in the sample. The J gene is TRBJ1-1, the V gene TRBV5-1; unclear D gene. This CDR3 has 13 residues. Germline V gene data show CDR1 as SGHRS and CDR2 as YFSETQ. Trimming cost V 0 bases and J 6 bases, with 9 bases left between them. The CDR3 nucleotides read TGCGCCAGCAGCTTGGTGCCCGGGGCTGAAGCTTTCTTT. It codes for CASSLVPGAEAFF.

The rearrangement joins TRBV11-2 to TRBJ1-2, with D perhaps TRBD1 (5 bases). Germline V CDR1 and CDR2: SGHAT, FQNNGV. V shed 1 base and J shed 10 bases, with 16 bases lying between them. The CDR3 length is 14 residues. Written as DNA, the CDR3 is TGTGCCAGCAGCTTAGTGGGGGACCGGGCTGCCTACACCTTC. Its protein is CASSLVGDRAAYTF.

This chain's CDR3 is CASSLAGLYNEQFF. The CDR3 DNA reads TGCGCCAGCAGCTTGGCGGGACTTTACAATGAGCAGTTCTTC. The chain joins TRBV5-1 to TRBJ2-1, with TRBD2 as a possible D gene (6 bases). This CDR3 region has 14 residues. V was cut by 0 bases and J by 4 bases, with 8 bases left in between. The germline gives CDR1 SGHRS, CDR2 YFSETQ.